This entry describes one T cell receptor (beta chain). Clones were sequenced by immunoSEQ multiplex PCR, and TCRdb holds only the in-frame ones, with some missing. The repertoire includes more than 95,000 clones, 70% to 90% of them detected once, and around 3.1% sits in the top ten. V lost 5 bases and J lost 5, with 9 bases in between. CDR3 length: 12 residues. Germline CDR1 is MNHNY and CDR2 is SVGAGI (reference sequence). This sample is part of a study of blood T cell repertoires in COVID-19. The overall study: The samples span acute and convalescent COVID-19 from the United States, Italy and Spain.

Sequenced input: peripheral blood. This chain joins TRBV6-6 and TRBJ2-5, with D possibly being TRBD2 (5 bases). The TCR was taken from a man aged 45-65 years in a cohort sampled during active COVID-19. The CDR3 region is CASSEGRETQYF. Here the CDR3 DNA reads TGTGCCAGCAGTGAGGGTAGGGAGACCCAGTACTTC.